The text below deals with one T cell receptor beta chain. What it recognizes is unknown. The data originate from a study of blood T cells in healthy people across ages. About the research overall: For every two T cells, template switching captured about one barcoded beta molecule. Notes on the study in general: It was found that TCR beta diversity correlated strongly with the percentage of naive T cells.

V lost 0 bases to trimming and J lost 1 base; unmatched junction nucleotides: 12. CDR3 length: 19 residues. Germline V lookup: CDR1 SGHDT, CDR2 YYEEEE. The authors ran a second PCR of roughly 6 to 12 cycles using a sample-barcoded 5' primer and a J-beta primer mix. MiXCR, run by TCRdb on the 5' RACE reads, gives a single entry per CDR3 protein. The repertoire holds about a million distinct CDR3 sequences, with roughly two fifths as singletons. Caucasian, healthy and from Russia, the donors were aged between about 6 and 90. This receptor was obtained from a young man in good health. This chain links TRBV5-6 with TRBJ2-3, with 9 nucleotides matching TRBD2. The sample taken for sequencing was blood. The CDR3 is CASSLDHSGGSKGTDTQYF. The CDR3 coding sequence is TGTGCCAGCAGCTTGGACCATAGCGGGGGAAGCAAGGGCACAGATACGCAGTATTTT.